This TCR beta chain was recorded in a study of radiotherapy plus CTLA-4 blockade in lung cancer. About the study: Around a sixth of patients responded objectively, and about 30% achieved disease control.

This clone was recorded a few times. TCRdb's table, derived via immunoSEQ multiplex PCR, lists solely in-frame clones and lacks some. Seen here are tens of thousands of clones, approximately 80% observed once, and the top ten hold 16%. The study gave focal radiation plus ipilimumab CTLA-4 blockade to patients with chemo-refractory metastatic non-small-cell lung cancer. This TCR came from a human donor with non-small cell lung cancer who had a complete response to radiotherapy plus ipilimumab. Sequencing was performed on peripheral blood, taken from a patient treated with radiotherapy plus ipilimumab.

This chain's CDR3 is CASSLDSSGGELFF. CDR3 in DNA: TGCGCCAGCAGCTTGGACAGTTCCGGCGGGGAGCTGTTTTTT. V is TRBV5-1 and J is TRBJ2-2; no firm D call. CDR3 size: 14 residues. Germline assignment: CDR1 SGHRS and CDR2 YFSETQ. Trimming shortened V by 0 bases and J by 7 bases, and 10 bases separated the two germline ends.